This T cell receptor beta chain was retrieved from a study of CD8+ T cells in alopecia areata. Study-level findings and limits: With just one nonresponder, it is still uncertain whether baseline CD8+ expansion relates to response.

Extraction of RNA preceded its reverse transcription into cDNA, which served as the sequencing template. Profiled with immunoSEQ multiplex PCR; TCRdb holds only in-frame clones, not every one. This table has about 200,000 clones, 55% to 70% appearing once. This CDR3 comprises 13 residues. Trimming cost V 4 bases and J 6 bases; bases outside gene matches: 6. Germline CDR1 reads SQVTM; CDR2 reads ANQGSEA. With regard to this clone: Its target is unknown.

Sample treatment: oral pan-JAK inhibitor, 5-10 mg twice daily. V usage is TRBV29-1 and J usage is TRBJ2-7; 10 bases align to TRBD2. Sequencing used CD4+ T cells sorted from blood, obtained at week 24, from a patient treated with tofacitinib. The receptor's source is a human donor with alopecia areata. The CDR3 reads CSVVITSGIEQYF. CDR3 DNA sequence: TGCAGCGTTGTCATAACTAGCGGGATCGAGCAGTACTTC.